This passage covers 25 T cell receptor beta chains from one sample sequenced in a study of molecular identifiers for immune sequencing clone quantification listed by TCRdb under 2018. The method was PCR. Instrument used: NextSeq 500. Through fastp at Q25 and MiXCR, TCRdb rebuilt clones from the public reads, retaining in-frame beta chains. Entries are consolidated by CDR3 protein sequence, retaining the most common genes and DNA. The sample table shows hundreds of thousands of distinct CDR3 sequences, and under 25% are seen once. The ten largest clones take up around 0.7% of the sample. Sequencing was done on a sample of naive CD8+ T cells from blood, with Jurkat cell RNA spiked in. In the paper's terms, the cell subset or site label means: FACS-sorted CD8+CD4-CCR7+CD45RA+ naive T cells. These receptors all come from a human donor in good health. Some libraries in this study had Jurkat cell RNA spiked in.

Many counts were recorded for this clonotype. The rearrangement uses TRBV4-1 and TRBJ1-2, with 7 nucleotides matching TRBD1. CDR1 is MGHRA, CDR2 YSYEKL, per germline. The CDR3 is 17 residues long. Trimming at V came to 0 bases and at J to 0 bases, leaving 7 bases not matched to a gene. The CDR3 region is CASSQERSGTANYGYTF. The CDR3 nucleotides are TGCGCCAGCAGCCAAGAACGTAGCGGGACAGCTAACTATGGCTACACCTTC.

The CDR3 region is CSASAVGTTGSYEQYF. For the CDR3, the DNA is TGCAGTGCTAGCGCCGTCGGGACTACCGGATCCTACGAGCAGTACTTC. The rearrangement uses TRBV20-1 and TRBJ2-7, with 7 bases lining up with TRBD2. The CDR3 has 16 amino acids. The J segment lost 1 base and the V segment lost 3 bases, leaving 12 bases of the junction unmatched. Looked up from germline, CDR1 is DFQATT and CDR2 is SNEGSKA (reference sequence).

About this clonotype itself: No conserved phenylalanine or tryptophan is present at the end of the CDR3, so a read error is the likely explanation. This rearrangement joins TRBV7-8 to TRBJ1-4; no reliable D call. The CDR3 spans 15 residues. Germline loops: CDR1 SGHVS, CDR2 FQNEAQ. V lost 1 base, J lost 8 bases, and 14 bases lay in between. The CDR3: CASSLDVTFGEKLFL. CDR3 in DNA: TGTGCCAGCAGCTTAGACGTCACTTTTGGGGAAAAACTGTTTCTT.

The rearrangement links TRBV27 to TRBJ2-7, with D unresolved. Deletions cut 0 bases from V and 2 bases from J, with 11 bases between. This CDR3 has 15 amino acids. The germline V gene encodes CDR1 MNHEY and CDR2 SMNVEV (reference sequence). The CDR3 DNA reads TGTGCCAGCAGTTTATCCGGTTTAGGGACCTACGAGCAGTACTTC. It encodes CASSLSGLGTYEQYF.

This clonotype was counted at least ten times. The J gene is TRBJ2-1, the V gene TRBV12-3 or TRBV12-4; no firm D call. V was clipped by 1 base and J by 3 bases, with 7 bases between them. The CDR3 is made up of 14 amino acids. The CDR3: CASSLGQDYNEQFF. The CDR3 DNA reads TGTGCCAGCAGTTTAGGGCAGGACTACAATGAGCAGTTCTTC.

This clonotype was observed at least ten times. This chain links TRBV12-3 or TRBV12-4 with TRBJ2-4; D gene ambiguous. V was cut by 3 bases and J by 3 bases, with 21 bases left in between. The CDR3 contains 18 residues. CDR3 nucleotide sequence: TGTGCCAGCAGTTTCCCTGTTGACACCCGACATCACAAAAACATTCAGTACTTC. As protein: CASSFPVDTRHHKNIQYF.

Comments on this clonotype: A much larger clone differs by one base, so this may be a read error. V usage is TRBV29-1 and J usage is TRBJ1-2; 7 bases line up with TRBD1. The CDR3 has 14 amino acids. The germline V gene has CDR1 SQVTM and CDR2 ANQGSEA. Trimming at V came to 1 base and at J to 5 bases, leaving 7 bases not matched to a gene. CDR3 residues: CSVEGSDRTYGYTF. Here the CDR3 DNA reads TGCAGCGTTGAAGGATCGGACAGGACTTATGGCTACACCTTC.

In its sample, this clonotype was seen many times. This chain links TRBV2 with TRBJ1-1; the D is unclear. The CDR3 loop spans 10 amino acids. Germline-derived CDR1 and CDR2 are SNHLY and FYNNEI. Between the trimmed V and J ends, which lost 8 bases and 6 bases, there was a span of 7 bases. CDR3 sequence reads: CASVWSEAFF. CDR3 nucleotide sequence: TGTGCCAGCGTATGGTCTGAAGCTTTCTTT.

This clonotype appeared a few times. This chain joins TRBV29-1 and TRBJ2-7; TRBD1 or TRBD2 may be the D gene (5 bases each). Germline CDR1 and CDR2: SQVTM and ANQGSEA. V lost 8 bases, J lost 5 bases, and 16 bases lay in between. This CDR3 contains 12 residues. The CDR3 spells CSTGDGGHEQYF. The CDR3 coding sequence is TGCAGCACTGGGGACGGAGGTCACGAGCAGTACTTC.

In the case of this clonotype: With a much larger clone just one base away, this may be a read error. J is TRBJ2-1 and V is TRBV7-9; possibly TRBD1 for D (5 bases). CDR1 and CDR2 from the germline V gene are SEHNR and FQNEAQ (reference sequence). The CDR3 loop spans 12 amino acids. The V end was cut by 7 bases, the J end by 10 bases, with 14 bases between. CDR3 DNA: TGTGCCAGCAAAGAACAGGCACGCGAGCAGTTCTTC. This encodes CASKEQAREQFF.

In the case of this clonotype: Given the absence of the conserved phenylalanine or tryptophan at the CDR3 end, a read error is likely. The chain uses TRBV13 and TRBJ1-1; TRBD1 agrees at 9 bases. In germline, CDR1 is PRHDT, CDR2 FYEKMQ (reference sequence). Losses at the gene ends were 3 bases for V and 3 bases for J; bases not matched to a gene: 5. The CDR3 spans 15 residues. Written as DNA, the CDR3 is TGTGCCAGCAGCTTGGACAGGGGATGGTACACTGAAGCTTTCTCT. It specifies CASSLDRGWYTEAFS.

Many counts were recorded for this clonotype. The chain employs TRBV6-2 or TRBV6-3 and TRBJ1-5; no definite D call. Germline lookup yields CDR1 MNHEY and CDR2 SVGEGT. The CDR3 has 14 amino acids. The ends were cut back, 8 bases at V and 1 base at J, with 12 bases in the middle. CDR3 loop: CASAVDLSNQPQHF. For the CDR3, the DNA is TGTGCCAGCGCAGTGGACTTGAGCAATCAGCCCCAGCATTTT.

This clonotype was recorded many times. The chain carries TRBV6-2 or TRBV6-3 and TRBJ2-3; D is unclear. The length of the CDR3 is 12 residues. CDR1 MNHEY and CDR2 SVGEGT come from the germline V gene. The V end was cut by 5 bases, the J end by 6 bases, with 9 bases between. The CDR3 spells CASSPTRDTQYF. The CDR3 region has the DNA TGTGCCAGCAGTCCTACCCGGGATACGCAGTATTTT.

This rearrangement joins TRBV4-2 to TRBJ2-3; D might be TRBD1 or TRBD2, each matching 5 bases. V lost 0 bases to trimming and J lost 4 bases, with 11 bases between them. The CDR3 runs to 15 residues. Germline CDR1 LGHNA, CDR2 YNFKEQ. CDR3 sequence (DNA): TGTGCCAGCAGCCAAGAGGGGGATTTGGCAGATACGCAGTATTTT. Protein sequence: CASSQEGDLADTQYF.

This clonotype was observed a handful of times. The missing conserved phenylalanine or tryptophan at the end of this CDR3 makes a read error likely. The chain employs TRBV7-9 and TRBJ1-1, with D tentatively TRBD1 (6 bases). CDR1 is SEHNR, CDR2 FQNEAQ, per germline (reference sequence). Trimming shortened V by 8 bases and J by 3 bases, and 16 bases separated the two germline ends. The length of the CDR3 is 14 residues. CDR3 sequence: CASALVGGYTEAFY. CDR3 sequence (DNA): TGTGCCAGCGCACTAGTAGGGGGTTACACTGAAGCTTTCTAT.

This clonotype was counted between two and nine times. V usage is TRBV27 and J usage is TRBJ2-6, with D possibly being TRBD2 (5 bases). Germline lookup yields CDR1 MNHEY and CDR2 SMNVEV (reference sequence). V gave up 8 bases and J gave up 0 bases, with 14 bases separating them. The CDR3 totals 16 residues. The DNA of the CDR3 is TGTGCCAGCCAATCAATGGGGAGCTCTGGGGCCAACGTCCTGACTTTC. It specifies CASQSMGSSGANVLTF.

This clonotype was picked up a small number of times. This sequence joins TRBV12-3 or TRBV12-4 and TRBJ2-3; 10 bases are a match to TRBD1. V lost 5 bases and J lost 4; bases outside the gene matches: 6. The CDR3 has 15 residues. This CDR3 is CASSIGTGAPDTQYF. CDR3 DNA: TGTGCCAGCAGTATCGGGACAGGGGCGCCAGATACGCAGTATTTT.

In its sample, this clonotype was seen many times. The chain carries TRBV7-6 and TRBJ2-3, with D unclear. From germline, CDR1 is SGHVS and CDR2 FNYEAQ. Trimming cost V 2 bases and J 3 bases, with 9 bases left between them. This CDR3 is 14 amino acids long. The CDR3 DNA follows: TGTGCCAGCAGCTTATTTGAGACTACAGATACGCAGTATTTT. This gives the protein CASSLFETTDTQYF.

Only a few counts were recorded for this clonotype. This chain connects TRBV6-2 or TRBV6-3 to TRBJ2-2, with D tentatively TRBD1 (6 bases). The CDR3 is 14 residues long. Trimming left V 7 bases short and J 6 bases short, with 15 bases between. Germline CDR1 is MNHEY and CDR2 is SVGEGT. CDR3 bases: TGTGCCAGCACCCCACACGCAGGGGCCGGGGAGCTGTTTTTT. This gives the protein CASTPHAGAGELFF.

With regard to this clonotype: The germline gene is not matched at one end of the junction; a read error may be the cause. The chain uses TRBV27 and TRBJ1-1; D possibly corresponds to TRBD1 (5 bases). Germline V gene lookup returns CDR1 MNHEY and CDR2 SMNVEV (reference sequence). The CDR3 has 15 residues. The CDR3 DNA sequence: TGTGCCAACAGTCCCACGACAGACCCGAACACTGAAGCTTTCTTT. This gives the protein CANSPTTDPNTEAFF.

This chain uses TRBV28 with TRBJ1-5, with a weak D call TRBD1 (6 bases). This CDR3 has 16 amino acids. Germline-derived CDR1 and CDR2 are MDHEN and SYDVKM. Trimming left V 6 bases short and J 5 bases short, with 20 bases between. This CDR3 reads CASSQTLGGGDQPQHF. The CDR3 DNA is TGTGCCAGCAGCCAGACGCTCGGAGGGGGGGATCAGCCCCAGCATTTT.

J is TRBJ1-2 and V is TRBV30; no definite D call. V was pared by 6 bases and J by 5 bases, with 13 bases between. This CDR3 comprises 12 residues. Germline-derived CDR1 and CDR2 are GTSNPN and SVGIG (reference sequence). DNA of the CDR3: TGTGCCTGTGATCCCCTGAGATATGGCTACACCTTC. Translating it yields CACDPLRYGYTF.

This clonotype was picked up many times. This chain connects TRBV7-9 to TRBJ2-3; no definite D call. Trimming took off 2 bases at V and 4 bases at J, with 10 bases between the two ends. Germline CDR1 reads SEHNR; CDR2 reads FQNEAQ (reference sequence). The CDR3 contains 14 residues. CDR3: CASSLYQSADTQYF. The CDR3 DNA reads TGTGCCAGCAGCTTATACCAGTCGGCAGATACGCAGTATTTT.

Remarks on this clonotype: A much larger clone lies a single base off, so this may be a read error. The chain recombines TRBV29-1 with TRBJ1-1; unclear D gene. This CDR3 is built from 14 residues. CDR1 is SQVTM, CDR2 ANQGSEA, per germline. The CDR3, as DNA: TGCAGCGTTGAACCGGAGCCGCGGAACACTGGAGCTTTCTTT. This codes for CSVEPEPRNTGAFF.

This clonotype was seen ten or more times. The J gene is TRBJ2-2, the V gene TRBV2, with TRBD1 as a possible D gene (5 bases). Germline values: CDR1 SNHLY, CDR2 FYNNEI. The V end was cut by 4 bases, the J end by 1 base, with 19 bases between. CDR3 length: 18 amino acids. CDR3 in DNA: TGTGCCAGCAGTGCTCATCTGGGCCAGGGCCTGAACACCGGGGAGCTGTTTTTT. This gives the protein CASSAHLGQGLNTGELFF.